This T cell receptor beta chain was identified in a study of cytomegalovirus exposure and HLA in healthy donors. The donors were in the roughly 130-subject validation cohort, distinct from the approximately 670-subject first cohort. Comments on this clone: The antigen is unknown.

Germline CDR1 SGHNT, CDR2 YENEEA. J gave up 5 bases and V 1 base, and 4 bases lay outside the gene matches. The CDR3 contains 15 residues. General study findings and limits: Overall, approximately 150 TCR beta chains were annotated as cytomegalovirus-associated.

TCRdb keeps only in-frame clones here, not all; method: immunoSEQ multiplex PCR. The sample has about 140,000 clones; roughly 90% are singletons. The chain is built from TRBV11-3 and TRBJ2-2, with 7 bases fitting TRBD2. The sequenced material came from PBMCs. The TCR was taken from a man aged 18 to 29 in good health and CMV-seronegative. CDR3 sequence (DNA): TGTGCCAGCAGCTTAGCGGGGGGAAGTACCGGGGAGCTGTTTTTT. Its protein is CASSLAGGSTGELFF. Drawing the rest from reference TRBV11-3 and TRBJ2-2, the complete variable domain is EAGVVQSPRYKIIEKKQPVAFWCNPISGHNTLYWYLQNLGQGPELLIRYENEEAVDDSQLPKDRFSAERLKGVDSTLKIQPAELGDSAVYLCASSLAGGSTGELFFGEGSRLTVL.